The present TCR beta chain was sequenced within a study of post-analysis software for immune sequencing data. As for the study in general: Patients had relapsing-remitting, secondary progressive or progressive-relapsing multiple sclerosis; some lacked subtype.

Only a few counts were recorded for this clonotype. Its matching antigen is unknown. The CDR3 sequence is 12 residues long. Germline loops: CDR1 SQVTM, CDR2 ANQGSEA. V was cut by 2 bases and J by 6 bases, with 10 bases left in between. Prepared libraries of TCR beta cDNA carried unique molecular identifiers. Starting from approximately 1 to 10 million T cells, the study yielded about 490,000 cDNA molecules. A single record per CDR3 protein comes from TCRdb applying MiXCR to the PCR reads. This sample has some 690,000 distinct CDR3 sequences; over 45% occur once, and the top ten carry about 11%. Whole-study results and caveats: Versus controls, multiple sclerosis patients showed significantly lower diversity (normalized Chao1). Roughly five TRBV segments appeared more often in patients than in controls, and TRBV5-6, TRBV5-1 and TRBV20-1 were among these.

V and J are TRBV29-1 and TRBJ1-2; no firm D call. The TCR was taken from a girl aged 2-9 years with multiple sclerosis. Sequencing used blood. This CDR3 reads CSVEFGEDGYTF. The CDR3 bases are TGCAGCGTTGAATTCGGGGAGGATGGCTACACCTTC.